The next 21 T cell receptor beta chains were all read from a single sample in a study of blood T cell repertoires in COVID-19. Sequenced by immunoSEQ multiplex PCR; TCRdb stores in-frame clones only, minus some. The table lists 200,000 to 250,000 clones, about 90% of them singletons, with 3.1% in the top ten. Sequenced input: PBMCs or T cells enriched from blood (not recorded which). The source of these receptors is a woman aged 45-60 years in a cohort exposed to, infected with or recovered from COVID-19 (not recorded which).

This chain joins TRBV20-1 and TRBJ2-1; TRBD2 matches at 9 bases. The germline V gene encodes CDR1 DFQATT and CDR2 SNEGSKA (reference sequence). The CDR3 has 15 residues. Losses at the gene ends were 6 bases for V and 8 bases for J; bases not matched to a gene: 14. The CDR3 reads CSASGAGGLTYEQFF. Here the CDR3 DNA reads TGCAGTGCCAGTGGAGCGGGGGGACTTACTTATGAGCAGTTCTTC.

This clone occurred a few times. The chain joins TRBV6-5 to TRBJ1-5, with D possibly being TRBD1 (6 bases). Trimming removed 8 bases from V and 2 bases from J, with 16 bases in between. The CDR3 loop spans 15 amino acids. CDR1 is MNHEY and CDR2 is SVGAGI in the germline V gene. DNA for the CDR3: TGTGCCAGCGGAAGGAACAGGGTCGGCAATCAGCCCCAGCATTTT. Encoded protein: CASGRNRVGNQPQHF.

The chain combines TRBV6-5 with TRBJ2-7, with D possibly TRBD1 on 6 matching bases. The V end was cut by 4 bases, the J end by 7 bases, with 11 bases between. The CDR3 consists of 12 residues. CDR1 and CDR2 from the germline V gene are MNHEY and SVGAGI. In DNA form, the CDR3 reads TGTGCCAGCAGTTCCCCAGGGGAGGAGCAGTACTTC. It specifies CASSSPGEEQYF.

This chain connects TRBV3-1 (or the pseudogene TRBV3-2) to TRBJ1-2; weak D call: TRBD1 (5 bases). The CDR3 is 18 amino acids. From germline, CDR1 is LGHDT and CDR2 YNNKEL (reference sequence). Trimming pared 7 bases from V and 4 bases from J, leaving 28 bases between. The DNA for the CDR3 is TGTGCCAGCATCTCCACACCACGGGGGGTGGGGGTTCGCTATGGCTACACCTTC. It yields the protein CASISTPRGVGVRYGYTF.

The chain combines TRBV27 with TRBJ2-3; 11 nucleotides agree with TRBD2. The ends lost 5 bases at V and 2 bases at J; junction bases unmatched: 6. This CDR3 spans 16 amino acids. The germline V gene encodes CDR1 MNHEY and CDR2 SMNVEV (reference sequence). CDR3 protein: CASSVLAGGNTDTQYF. CDR3 nucleotides: TGTGCCAGCAGTGTTCTAGCGGGGGGAAACACAGATACGCAGTATTTT.

This chain joins TRBV7-2 and TRBJ2-7, with TRBD1 identical over 12 bases. Germline CDR1 reads SGHTA; CDR2 reads FQGNSA. J lost 5 bases, V lost 0 bases, and 2 bases had no gene match. CDR3 length: 15 amino acids. The CDR3 is CASSLAGTGGHEQYF. CDR3 sequence (DNA): TGTGCCAGCAGCTTAGCCGGGACAGGGGGCCACGAGCAGTACTTC.

The chain couples TRBV4-1 to TRBJ2-3, with 7 bases lining up with TRBD1. Germline trimming cut 4 bases from V and 11 bases from J; bases unmatched to any gene: 15. Germline V gene sequence: CDR1 MGHRA, CDR2 YSYEKL. This CDR3 has 15 amino acids. This chain's CDR3 is CASSPPQEEQGKQYF. As DNA, the CDR3 is TGCGCCAGCAGCCCCCCGCAGGAAGAACAGGGGAAGCAGTATTTT.

The chain couples TRBV5-6 to TRBJ2-7; maybe TRBD1 (6 bases). V shed 0 bases and J shed 6 bases, with 13 bases lying between them. The CDR3 is made up of 14 amino acids. Germline lookup yields CDR1 SGHDT and CDR2 YYEEEE. The CDR3 coding sequence is TGTGCCAGCAGCTTGGTTGGGGGCGTCGGCGAGCAGTACTTC. It specifies CASSLVGGVGEQYF.

The chain has TRBV19 and TRBJ2-1; D is perhaps TRBD2 (5 bases). CDR1 and CDR2 (germline): LNHDA, SQIVND (reference sequence). The CDR3 length is 14 residues. V was clipped by 1 base and J by 10 bases, with 14 bases between them. CDR3 sequence reads: CASSIGRVQGEQFF. In DNA, the CDR3 is TGTGCCAGTAGTATAGGGCGGGTCCAAGGGGAGCAGTTCTTC.

The chain has TRBV5-6 and TRBJ1-6; 9 bases are shared with TRBD1. Germline V gene lookup returns CDR1 SGHDT and CDR2 YYEEEE. The V segment lost 0 bases and the J segment 5 bases; nucleotides outside the gene matches: 6. The CDR3 runs 17 residues. CDR3 in DNA: TGTGCCAGCAGCTTGGTTTTCGGACAGGGGAATAATTCACCCCTCCACTTT. It codes for CASSLVFGQGNNSPLHF.

The V gene is TRBV28, the J gene TRBJ2-7; TRBD1 might be the D (5 bases). V was pared by 6 bases and J by 2 bases, with 11 bases between. The germline gives CDR1 MDHEN, CDR2 SYDVKM. The length of the CDR3 is 13 residues. The CDR3 coding sequence is TGTGCCAGCAGCCTGACAGCTACCTACGAGCAGTACTTC. This codes for CASSLTATYEQYF.

About this clone: A junction boundary mismatches the germline segment, possibly from a read error. The V call is TRBV7-7, the J call TRBJ2-2; TRBD2 matches 12 bases. Germline CDR1 is SSHAT and CDR2 is FNYEAQ (reference sequence). The CDR3 loop spans 18 amino acids. The CDR3 region is CASSLAPTSGGATGELFF. In DNA, the CDR3 is TGTGCTAGCAGCTTAGCCCCGACTAGCGGGGGTGCGACCGGGGAGCTGTTTTTT.

The rearrangement links TRBV9 to TRBJ2-5; TRBD1 is a possible D gene (6 bases). Trimming took 0 bases from V and 5 from J, leaving 14 bases between them. This CDR3 region has 15 residues. Germline V lookup: CDR1 SGDLS, CDR2 YYNGEE. The CDR3 DNA reads as TGTGCCAGCAGCGTAGAAGGTACAGGGTCGGAGACCCAGTACTTC. It specifies CASSVEGTGSETQYF.

The chain has TRBV3-1 (or the pseudogene TRBV3-2) and TRBJ1-3; D possibly corresponds to TRBD1 (5 bases). Looked up from germline, CDR1 is LGHDT and CDR2 is YNNKEL (reference sequence). V lost 1 base and J 5 bases, leaving 9 bases between the germline ends. The CDR3 length is 14 residues. CDR3 coding DNA: TGTGCCAGCAGCCAAGCGACAGTAAGAAACACCATATATTTT. Translated: CASSQATVRNTIYF.

The chain uses TRBV7-9 and TRBJ2-1, with D perhaps matching TRBD1 (6 bases). Germline CDR1 is SEHNR and CDR2 is FQNEAQ (reference sequence). The CDR3 contains 15 residues. The V end was cut by 4 bases, the J end by 0 bases, with 10 bases between. CDR3 sequence (DNA): TGTGCCAGCAGCTACGGACAGAGCTCCTACAATGAGCAGTTCTTC. Its protein product is CASSYGQSSYNEQFF.

This clone was seen only once. The chain links TRBV29-1 to TRBJ1-2, with 9 bases lining up with TRBD1. CDR1 and CDR2 from the germline V gene are SQVTM and ANQGSEA. V shed 1 base, J shed 3 bases, and the junction held 12 bases outside the gene matches. This CDR3 is 17 amino acids long. The CDR3 DNA reads TGCAGCGTTGAAGGAGGGGCTTGGGACAGGGTCTACTATGGCTACACCTTC. This encodes CSVEGGAWDRVYYGYTF.

The J gene is TRBJ1-2, the V gene TRBV4-1; 7 nucleotides align to TRBD1. The CDR3 is made up of 14 amino acids. Trimming took 3 bases from V and 5 from J; bases not matched to a gene: 6. Germline loops: CDR1 MGHRA, CDR2 YSYEKL. The CDR3 is CASSQRDRRYGYTF. The CDR3 DNA follows: TGCGCCAGCAGCCAGCGGGACAGACGTTATGGCTACACCTTC.

The gene calls are TRBV4-3 and TRBJ1-2, with 9 bases identical to TRBD1. This CDR3 region has 19 residues. CDR1 LGHNA and CDR2 YSLEER come from the germline V gene. V trimming: 0 bases; J trimming: 4 bases; junction bases outside the gene matches: 15. The chain's CDR3 is CASSQDPYPAGTGSYGYTF. CDR3 DNA sequence: TGCGCCAGCAGCCAAGATCCGTACCCCGCCGGGACAGGGAGCTATGGCTACACCTTC.

The chain uses TRBV15 and TRBJ2-2; 8 bases are a match to TRBD2. Germline loops: CDR1 LNHNV, CDR2 YYDKDF (reference sequence). V lost 3 bases, J lost 1 base, and 1 base stayed unmatched. This CDR3 is built from 15 residues. The CDR3 protein is CATSRAGGNTGELFF. CDR3 DNA: TGTGCCACCAGCAGGGCGGGGGGGAACACCGGGGAGCTGTTTTTT.

The V and J genes are TRBV21-1 and TRBJ2-7; the listed D gene, TRBD1, was not tested against the DNA. TRBV21-1 is a known pseudogene. This CDR3 spans 19 amino acids. The CDR3 loop reads CASSKASSTGARPSYEQYF. CDR3 bases: TGTGCCAGCAGCAAAGCCAGTTCGACAGGGGCTCGACCATCCTACGAGCAGTACTTC.

This sequence joins TRBV10-3 and TRBJ1-1; 8 bases agree with TRBD1. With V trimmed by 2 bases and J by 4 bases, 6 bases remained unmatched. The CDR3 contains 15 residues. CDR1 is ENHRY, CDR2 SYGVKD, per germline. The CDR3 nucleotides are TGTGCCATCAGTGAGCCCCAGACAGGGGCCACTGAAGCTTTCTTT. It yields the protein CAISEPQTGATEAFF.